This T cell receptor beta chain is from a study of T-cell reconstitution after alpha-beta-depleted transplantation in children. In this sample, this clonotype turned up many times. TCRbeta library construction was performed incorporating unique molecular identifiers. TCRdb used MiXCR to reprocess the PCR reads, holding one entry per CDR3 protein. The sample lists some 490,000 distinct CDR3 sequences, approximately 12% seen once, with around 5.6% in the top ten. CDR3 size: 12 residues. CDR1 is LGHNA and CDR2 is YSLEER in the germline V gene. Trimming cost V 0 bases and J 11 bases, with 8 bases left between them.

The chain links TRBV4-3 to TRBJ2-1; D unresolved. This TCR came from a human donor who donated a stem cell graft to a child with combined immunodeficiency. The starting material was PBMCs from the stem cell graft donor, obtained from the stem cell graft. CDR3 in amino acids: CASSQDPYQQFF. CDR3 bases: TGCGCCAGCAGCCAAGATCCATATCAGCAGTTCTTC.